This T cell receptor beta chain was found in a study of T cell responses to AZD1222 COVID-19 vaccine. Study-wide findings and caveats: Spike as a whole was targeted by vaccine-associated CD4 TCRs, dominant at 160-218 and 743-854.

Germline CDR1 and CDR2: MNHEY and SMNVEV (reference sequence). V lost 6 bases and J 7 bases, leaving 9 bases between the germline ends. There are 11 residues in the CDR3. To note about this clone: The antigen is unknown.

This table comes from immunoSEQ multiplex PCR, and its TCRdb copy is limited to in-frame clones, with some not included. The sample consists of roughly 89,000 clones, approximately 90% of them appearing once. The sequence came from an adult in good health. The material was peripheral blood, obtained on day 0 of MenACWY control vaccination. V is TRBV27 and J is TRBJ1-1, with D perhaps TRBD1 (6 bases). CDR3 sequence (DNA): TGTGCCAGCAGACAGGGAGGTGAAGCTTTCTTT. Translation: CASRQGGEAFF.